A single sample gave rise to the 30 T cell receptor beta chains below, sequenced in a study of early T cells in non-severe SARS-CoV-2 infection (TCRdb year 2021). The library was made by 5' RACE. The sequencer was a NextSeq 500. TCRdb reran the public reads through fastp at Q25 and MiXCR, keeping productive beta chains. One record per CDR3 amino acid sequence lists the most common genes and DNA. Within this sample are approximately 120,000 distinct CDR3 sequences, with about 15% of them counted one time only. Of the sample, roughly 22% falls within the top ten clones. Input material: whole blood. The receptors shown here come from an adult who was a healthcare worker with PCR-confirmed SARS-CoV-2 infection or an uninfected control (not recorded which).

This clonotype has just a few counts. The gene calls are TRBV5-5 and TRBJ2-7; D may correspond to TRBD1 or TRBD2 (6 bases each). V lost 0 bases and J 2 bases, leaving 18 bases between the germline ends. The CDR3 is 17 amino acids. The germline CDR1 and CDR2 sequences are SGHKS and YYEKEE (reference sequence). In DNA, the CDR3 is TGTGCCAGCAGCTTGGTGGGACTGGGACACCGCACCTACGAGCAGTACTTC. Translating it yields CASSLVGLGHRTYEQYF.

The chain joins TRBV7-2 to TRBJ2-3; 7 bases fit TRBD1. The length of the CDR3 is 14 residues. The germline V gene encodes CDR1 SGHTA and CDR2 FQGNSA. J lost 6 bases, V lost 3 bases, and 6 bases had no gene match. Here the CDR3 reads CASSLVQGDDTQYF. CDR3 bases: TGTGCCAGCAGCTTGGTTCAGGGGGACGATACGCAGTATTTT.

This sequence joins TRBV6-1 and TRBJ2-3; no clear D. CDR1 MNHNS and CDR2 SASEGT come from the germline V gene. The CDR3 totals 14 residues. V was pared by 7 bases and J by 1 base, with 12 bases between. The DNA for the CDR3 is TGTGCCAGCACACTGTTTTCGGGCACAGATACGCAGTATTTT. Its translation is CASTLFSGTDTQYF.

This clonotype came up a few times. The chain carries TRBV30 and TRBJ2-7; D unresolved. This CDR3 has 12 residues. V lost 6 bases and J lost 5, with 14 bases in between. The germline gives CDR1 GTSNPN, CDR2 SVGIG (reference sequence). Here the CDR3 reads CACAPSEDEQYF. In DNA, the CDR3 is TGTGCCTGTGCCCCATCAGAGGACGAGCAGTACTTC.

In this sample, this clonotype turned up a few times. The V gene is TRBV15, the J gene TRBJ1-4; 8 bases align to TRBD1. Losses at the gene ends were 3 bases for V and 13 bases for J; bases not matched to a gene: 10. The CDR3 runs to 14 residues. The germline V gene has CDR1 LNHNV and CDR2 YYDKDF (reference sequence). The CDR3 DNA sequence: TGTGCCACCAGCAGTTCGGGACAGGCCGAAGGACTGTTTTTT. Protein product: CATSSSGQAEGLFF.

This clonotype has ten or more counts. The chain joins TRBV7-6 to TRBJ2-5; 7 positions agree with TRBD1. The V and J ends lost 4 bases and 4 bases, in that order; junction bases with no gene match: 6. The germline gives CDR1 SGHVS, CDR2 FNYEAQ. CDR3 length: 14 amino acids. CDR3 nucleotide sequence: TGTGCCAGCAGCTCCCCGGGACAGTTAGAGACCCAGTACTTC. Amino acids: CASSSPGQLETQYF.

For this clonotype: Germline is not matched at one junction end, which may reflect a read error. This chain uses TRBV10-2 with TRBJ2-5, with a weak D call TRBD2 (5 bases). This CDR3 is built from 11 residues. In germline, CDR1 is WSHSY, CDR2 SAAADI. CDR3 nucleotide sequence: TGCGCCAGCAGTGAGTTCCGGGGTCAGGTCTTC. This codes for CASSEFRGQVF.

This clonotype was detected a few times. The chain recombines TRBV19 with TRBJ1-5; D not resolved. Germline-derived CDR1 and CDR2 are LNHDA and SQIVND (reference sequence). The CDR3 is 14 amino acids. Trimming took off 3 bases at V and 1 base at J, with 7 bases between the two ends. CDR3 residues: CASSINPSNQPQHF. The CDR3 DNA follows: TGTGCCAGTAGTATTAATCCGAGCAATCAGCCCCAGCATTTT. The variable domain in full, completed from reference TRBV19 and TRBJ1-5, reads DGGITQSPKYLFRKEGQNVTLSCEQNLNHDAMYWYRQDPGQGLRLIYYSQIVNDFQKGDIAEGYSVSREKKESFPLTVTSAQKNPTAFYLCASSINPSNQPQHFGDGTRLSIL.

This clonotype occurred a few times. V usage is TRBV4-1 and J usage is TRBJ2-7; D not certain. The CDR3 spans 12 residues. Deletions cut 2 bases from V and 6 bases from J, with 8 bases between. Germline V lookup: CDR1 MGHRA, CDR2 YSYEKL. Here the CDR3 reads CASSQTKGEQYF. CDR3 in DNA: TGCGCCAGCAGCCAAACAAAGGGCGAGCAGTACTTC.

V and J are TRBV29-1 and TRBJ1-5; tentatively, D is TRBD1 (5 bases). The V end lost 1 base, the J end lost 6 bases, and 10 bases lay between the germline ends. The CDR3 is made up of 13 amino acids. Germline CDR1 and CDR2: SQVTM and ANQGSEA. The CDR3 nucleotides read TGCAGCGTTGAAGGGGGGGTGGGTCAGCCCCAGCATTTT. This sequence encodes CSVEGGVGQPQHF. The complete variable domain, with remaining parts taken from reference TRBV29-1 and TRBJ1-5, reads SAVISQKPSRDICQRGTSLTIQCQVDSQVTMMFWYRQQPGQSLTLIATANQGSEATYESGFVIDKFPISRPNLTFSTLTVSNMSPEDSSIYLCSVEGGVGQPQHFGDGTRLSIL.

Ten or more counts support this clonotype. This chain joins TRBV2 and TRBJ1-5; D remains unclear. The CDR3 spans 14 residues. Germline CDR1 is SNHLY and CDR2 is FYNNEI. Deletions cut 2 bases from V and 8 bases from J, with 13 bases between. The CDR3 sequence: CASSERSFGEPQHF. As DNA, the CDR3 is TGTGCCAGCAGTGAACGAAGTTTCGGAGAGCCCCAGCATTTT.

J is TRBJ2-5 and V is TRBV29-1, with TRBD2 as a possible D gene (5 bases). This CDR3 spans 10 amino acids. V was trimmed by 4 bases and J by 6 bases, leaving 6 bases between them. Looked up from germline, CDR1 is SQVTM and CDR2 is ANQGSEA. In DNA, the CDR3 is TGCAGCGTTGGGAGGCAGACCCAGTACTTC. Protein sequence: CSVGRQTQYF.

This clonotype was detected only a few times. This sequence joins TRBV12-3 or TRBV12-4 and TRBJ1-1; D perhaps matches TRBD1 (6 bases). Trimming pared 6 bases from V and 5 bases from J, leaving 16 bases between. The CDR3 has 14 residues. CDR3 in amino acids: CASSPTGQATEAFF. In DNA, the CDR3 is TGTGCCAGCAGCCCGACAGGTCAAGCGACTGAAGCTTTCTTT.

The chain employs TRBV29-1 and TRBJ2-5; D is uncertain. The germline CDR1 and CDR2 sequences are SQVTM and ANQGSEA. The CDR3 extends over 14 amino acids. V lost 6 bases and J lost 1, with 15 bases in between. The CDR3: CSVRTLLLQETQYF. The CDR3 coding sequence is TGCAGCGTCCGGACCCTCCTCCTCCAAGAGACCCAGTACTTC.

CDR3 nucleotide sequence: TGTGCCATTCCGCCGTCCGGGACACCGAACACTGAAGCTTTCTTT. This translates into CAIPPSGTPNTEAFF. The chain couples TRBV27 to TRBJ1-1; possibly TRBD1 for D (6 bases). Trimming shortened V by 10 bases and J by 1 base, and 19 bases separated the two germline ends. CDR1 is MNHEY and CDR2 is SMNVEV in the germline V gene (reference sequence). The length of the CDR3 is 15 residues.

V gene TRBV24-1 combines with J gene TRBJ2-3; the D gene is possibly TRBD1 (7 bases). V was clipped by 4 bases and J by 6 bases, with 19 bases between them. The CDR3 is 16 residues long. Per the germline V gene, CDR1 is KGHDR and CDR2 is SFDVKD. CDR3 sequence reads: CATSDPPSTGRDTQYF. CDR3 nucleotides: TGTGCCACCAGTGACCCGCCTTCGACAGGGAGGGATACGCAGTATTTT.

The genes are TRBV10-3 and TRBJ2-5, with D perhaps TRBD2 (6 bases). CDR3 length: 13 residues. From germline, CDR1 is ENHRY and CDR2 SYGVKD. Trimming pared 4 bases from V and 5 bases from J, leaving 11 bases between. The CDR3 DNA sequence: TGTGCCATCAGTGTTCAGGGACTGGAGACCCAGTACTTC. It specifies CAISVQGLETQYF.

This clonotype was observed at least ten times. At one end the junction does not follow the germline gene, possibly because of a read error. The V call is TRBV2, the J call TRBJ1-1; TRBD1 matches 7 bases. The CDR3 has 13 residues. Looked up from germline, CDR1 is SNHLY and CDR2 is FYNNEI. CDR3 residues: CASSEDRVTEAFF. The CDR3 nucleotides are TGTGCCAGCAGCGAAGACAGGGTCACTGAAGCTTTCTTT.

The V gene is TRBV19, the J gene TRBJ2-3, with 10 nucleotides matching TRBD1. The germline V gene has CDR1 LNHDA and CDR2 SQIVND (reference sequence). CDR3 length: 14 residues. V was pared by 6 bases and J by 5 bases, with 5 bases of the junction left unmatched. The CDR3: CASRRQGAGDTQYF. The CDR3 region has the DNA TGTGCCAGTAGAAGACAGGGGGCCGGAGATACGCAGTATTTT.

This sequence joins TRBV29-1 and TRBJ2-5; 9 positions match TRBD1. Germline V CDR1 and CDR2: SQVTM, ANQGSEA. The V and J ends lost 6 bases and 2 bases, in that order; junction bases with no gene match: 4. There are 13 residues in the CDR3. This CDR3 is CSVSGTGQETQYF. Written as DNA, the CDR3 is TGCAGCGTGTCCGGGACAGGGCAAGAGACCCAGTACTTC.

This clonotype came up a few times. This chain uses TRBV12-3 or TRBV12-4 with TRBJ1-6, with D unclear. This CDR3 region has 14 residues. V gave up 4 bases and J gave up 7 bases, with 11 bases separating them. CDR3 nucleotide sequence: TGTGCCAGCAGTTGGGGAGAAGGCAATTCACCCCTCCACTTT. Translation: CASSWGEGNSPLHF.

This chain connects TRBV9 to TRBJ2-2, with TRBD1 matching 9 bases. CDR1 is SGDLS, CDR2 YYNGEE, per germline. This CDR3 region has 16 residues. Trimming removed 3 bases from V and 3 bases from J; junction bases left unmatched: 6. CDR3 residues: CASSEDRGGDTGELFF. The CDR3, as DNA: TGTGCCAGCAGCGAGGACAGGGGTGGCGACACCGGGGAGCTGTTTTTT.

The table lists this clonotype with many counts. V usage is TRBV5-1 and J usage is TRBJ1-1; the D is unclear. V was cut by 2 bases and J by 4 bases, with 6 bases left in between. This CDR3 spans 12 amino acids. Germline V gene lookup returns CDR1 SGHRS and CDR2 YFSETQ. CDR3 protein: CASSLSGTEAFF. The CDR3 nucleotides read TGCGCCAGCAGCTTATCAGGCACTGAAGCTTTCTTT.

This clonotype was seen many times. The chain has TRBV20-1 and TRBJ2-1, with TRBD2 matching 7 bases. The CDR3 covers 15 residues. The junction had 16 bases not matched to a gene; V was cut back by 6 bases and J by 8 bases. Germline loops: CDR1 DFQATT, CDR2 SNEGSKA (reference sequence). The CDR3 DNA follows: TGCAGTGCCCGCACCCCTCAAAGCGGGGACCATGAGCAGTTCTTC. Protein product: CSARTPQSGDHEQFF.

This clonotype was detected a few times. The chain links TRBV6-2 or TRBV6-3 to TRBJ2-1; D not resolved. Trimming removed 2 bases at V and 8 bases at J, with 7 bases between. The CDR3 is made up of 12 amino acids. Germline CDR1 is MNHEY and CDR2 is SVGEGT. The DNA of the CDR3 is TGTGCCAGCAGTTACGGGGTGGATGAGCAGTTCTTC. Protein: CASSYGVDEQFF.

The chain has TRBV30 and TRBJ2-4; no clear D. In germline, CDR1 is GTSNPN, CDR2 SVGIG (reference sequence). Trimming took 5 bases from V and 2 from J, leaving 7 bases between them. The CDR3 runs 12 residues. Written as DNA, the CDR3 is TGTGCCTGGGGCCTAACCAAAAACATTCAGTACTTC. This gives the protein CAWGLTKNIQYF.

The chain links TRBV20-1 to TRBJ2-1; D gene ambiguous. Deletions cut 0 bases from V and 6 bases from J, with 15 bases between. Germline-derived CDR1 and CDR2 are DFQATT and SNEGSKA (reference sequence). The CDR3 contains 15 residues. The CDR3: CSARDPAPQSNEQFF. The CDR3 nucleotides are TGCAGTGCTAGAGATCCGGCTCCCCAGTCCAATGAGCAGTTCTTC.

V is TRBV7-9 and J is TRBJ1-2; D gene unclear. Germline values: CDR1 SEHNR, CDR2 FQNEAQ (reference sequence). The CDR3 spans 14 residues. V dropped 5 bases and J dropped 3 bases, with 13 bases sitting between them. The CDR3: CASSPTRPDYGYTF. Written as DNA, the CDR3 is TGTGCCAGCAGCCCAACAAGGCCTGACTATGGCTACACCTTC.

This clonotype came up a few times. The CDR3: CASSQDWAGQAFF. CDR3 DNA: TGTGCCAGCAGCCAAGATTGGGCGGGTCAAGCTTTCTTT. V and J are TRBV3-1 and TRBJ1-1; D unresolved. Germline CDR1 reads LGHDT; CDR2 reads YNNKEL (reference sequence). The V gene lost 0 bases and the J gene lost 9 bases, with 11 bases spanning the gap. The CDR3 consists of 13 residues.

The chain employs TRBV3-1 and TRBJ1-1; D gene ambiguous. V lost 1 base and J 5 bases, leaving 5 bases between the germline ends. This CDR3 contains 12 residues. Germline V CDR1 and CDR2: LGHDT, YNNKEL (reference sequence). The CDR3 region is CASSQAFTEAFF. The DNA for the CDR3 is TGTGCCAGCAGCCAAGCATTTACTGAAGCTTTCTTT.